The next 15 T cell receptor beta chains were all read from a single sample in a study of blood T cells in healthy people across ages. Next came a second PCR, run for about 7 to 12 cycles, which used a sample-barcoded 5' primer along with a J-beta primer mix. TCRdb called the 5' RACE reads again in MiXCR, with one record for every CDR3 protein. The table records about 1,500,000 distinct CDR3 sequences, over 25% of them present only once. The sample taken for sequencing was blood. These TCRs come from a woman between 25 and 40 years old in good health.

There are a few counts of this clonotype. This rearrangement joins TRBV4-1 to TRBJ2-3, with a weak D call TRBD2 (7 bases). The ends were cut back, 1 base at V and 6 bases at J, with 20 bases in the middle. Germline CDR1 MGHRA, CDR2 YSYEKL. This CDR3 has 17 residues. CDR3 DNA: TGCGCCAGCAGCCAAGTTTGGCGGGGGCAACGTACGGATACGCAGTATTTT. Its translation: CASSQVWRGQRTDTQYF.

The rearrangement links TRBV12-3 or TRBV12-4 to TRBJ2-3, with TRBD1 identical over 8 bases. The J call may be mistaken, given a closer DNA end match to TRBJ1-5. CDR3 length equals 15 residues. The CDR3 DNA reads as TGTGCCAGCAGTTTAAGGCAGGGGGCGGAGGATACGCAGCATTTT. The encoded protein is CASSLRQGAEDTQHF.

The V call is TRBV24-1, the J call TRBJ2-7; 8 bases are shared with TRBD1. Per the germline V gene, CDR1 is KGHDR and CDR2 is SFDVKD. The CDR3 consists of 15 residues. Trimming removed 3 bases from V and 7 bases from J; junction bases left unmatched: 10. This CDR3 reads CATSDPGQGYNEQYF. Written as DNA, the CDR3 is TGTGCCACCAGTGATCCCGGACAGGGTTACAATGAGCAGTACTTC.

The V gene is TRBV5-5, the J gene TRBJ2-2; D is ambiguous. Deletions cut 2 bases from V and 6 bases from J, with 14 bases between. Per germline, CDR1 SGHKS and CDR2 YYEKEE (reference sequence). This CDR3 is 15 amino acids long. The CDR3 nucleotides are TGTGCCAGCAGCTTCCCCCCGGGCCCTTCCGGGGAGCTGTTTTTT. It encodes CASSFPPGPSGELFF.

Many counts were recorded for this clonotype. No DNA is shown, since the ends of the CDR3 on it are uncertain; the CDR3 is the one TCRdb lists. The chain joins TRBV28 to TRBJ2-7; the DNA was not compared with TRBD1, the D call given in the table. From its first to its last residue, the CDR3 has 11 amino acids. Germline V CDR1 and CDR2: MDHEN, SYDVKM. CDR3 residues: CASSFGQGSYF.

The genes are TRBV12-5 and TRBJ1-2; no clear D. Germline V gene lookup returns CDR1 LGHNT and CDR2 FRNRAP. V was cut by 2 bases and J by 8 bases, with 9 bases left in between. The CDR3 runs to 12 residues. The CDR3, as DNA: TGTGCTAGTGGTTTGCCTACGGACGGCTACACCTTC. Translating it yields CASGLPTDGYTF. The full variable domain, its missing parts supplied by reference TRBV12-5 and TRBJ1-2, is DARVTQTPRHKVTEMGQEVTMRCQPILGHNTVFWYRQTMMQGLELLAYFRNRAPLDDSGMPKDRFSAEMPDATLATLKIQPSEPRDSAVYFCASGLPTDGYTFGSGTRLTVV.

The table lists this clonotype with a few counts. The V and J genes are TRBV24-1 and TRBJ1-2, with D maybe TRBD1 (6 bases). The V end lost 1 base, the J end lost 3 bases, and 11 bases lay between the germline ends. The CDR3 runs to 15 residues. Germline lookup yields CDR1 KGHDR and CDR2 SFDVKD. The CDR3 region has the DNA TGTGCCACCAGTGATTTAATGGACAGCTACTATGGCTACACCTTC. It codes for CATSDLMDSYYGYTF.

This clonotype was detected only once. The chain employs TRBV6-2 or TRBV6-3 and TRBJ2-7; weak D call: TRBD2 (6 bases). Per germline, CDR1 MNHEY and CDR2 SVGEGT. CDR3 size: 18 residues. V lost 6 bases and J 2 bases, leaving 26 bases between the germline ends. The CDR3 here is CASRPGTAWRNRAYEQYF. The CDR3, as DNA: TGTGCCAGCAGGCCCGGGACTGCGTGGCGGAACCGGGCCTACGAGCAGTACTTC.

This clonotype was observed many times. The CDR3 region has the DNA TGTGCCAGCAGGGGGATCACAAGCTCTGGGGCCAACGTCCTGACTTTC. It codes for CASRGITSSGANVLTF. This chain uses TRBV5-6 with TRBJ2-6; D gene ambiguous. Trimming pared 5 bases from V and 0 bases from J, leaving 12 bases between. Germline CDR1 is SGHDT and CDR2 is YYEEEE. The length of the CDR3 is 16 residues.

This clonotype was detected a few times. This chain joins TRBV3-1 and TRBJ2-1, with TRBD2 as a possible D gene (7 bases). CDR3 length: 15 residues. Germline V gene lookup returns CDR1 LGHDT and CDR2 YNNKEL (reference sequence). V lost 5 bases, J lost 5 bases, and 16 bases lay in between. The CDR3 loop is CASSWGRGVNNEQFF. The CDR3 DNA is TGTGCCAGCAGCTGGGGGAGGGGGGTCAACAATGAGCAGTTCTTC.

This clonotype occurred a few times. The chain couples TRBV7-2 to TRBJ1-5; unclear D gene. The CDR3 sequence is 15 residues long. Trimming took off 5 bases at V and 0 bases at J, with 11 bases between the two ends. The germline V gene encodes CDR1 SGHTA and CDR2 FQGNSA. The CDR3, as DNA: TGTGCCAGCAGCCTTGTCCTATATAGCAATCAGCCCCAGCATTTT. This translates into CASSLVLYSNQPQHF.

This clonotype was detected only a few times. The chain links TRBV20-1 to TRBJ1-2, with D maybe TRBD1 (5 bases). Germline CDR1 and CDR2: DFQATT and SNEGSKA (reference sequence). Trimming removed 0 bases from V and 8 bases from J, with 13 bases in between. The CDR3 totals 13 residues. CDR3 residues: CSARDVQGGGYTF. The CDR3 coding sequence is TGCAGTGCTAGAGATGTCCAGGGAGGGGGCTACACCTTC.

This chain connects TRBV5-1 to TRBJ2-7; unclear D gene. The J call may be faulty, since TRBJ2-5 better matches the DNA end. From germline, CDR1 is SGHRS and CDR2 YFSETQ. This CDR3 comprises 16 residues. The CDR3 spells CASSLSIVSRVETQYF. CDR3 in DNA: TGCGCCAGCAGCTTGAGTATAGTCTCAAGAGTAGAGACCCAGTACTTC.

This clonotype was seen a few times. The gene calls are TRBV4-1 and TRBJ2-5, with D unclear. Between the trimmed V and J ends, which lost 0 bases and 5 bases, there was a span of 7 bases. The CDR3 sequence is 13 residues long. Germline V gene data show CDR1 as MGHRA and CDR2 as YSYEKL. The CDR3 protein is CASSQDLVETQYF. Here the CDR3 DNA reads TGCGCCAGCAGCCAAGATTTGGTGGAGACCCAGTACTTC.

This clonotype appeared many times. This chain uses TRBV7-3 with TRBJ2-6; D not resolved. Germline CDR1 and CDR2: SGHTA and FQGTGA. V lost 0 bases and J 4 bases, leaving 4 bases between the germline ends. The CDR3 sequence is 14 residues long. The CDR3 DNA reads TGTGCCAGCAGCTTAACGTTCGGGGCCAACGTCCTGACTTTC. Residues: CASSLTFGANVLTF.